This TCR beta chain was sequenced during a study of T cells in Graves' hyperthyroidism and ophthalmopathy. Study summary: Peripheral blood was collected at initial diagnosis, before any treatment. Study outcomes and limitations: Peripheral blood also featured most of the thyroid clonotypes expanded above 0.001. Before onset, ophthalmopathy was predicted by the model a median around 6.5 months earlier.

Disease duration was under 3 months in the ophthalmopathy patients, who also had a Clinical Activity Score of at least 3 and a NOSPECS grade of at least 4. This clonotype was found a few times. The target antigen is unknown. There were TCR beta CDR3 regions amplified from RNA transcripts. TCR CDR3 underwent first-round RT-PCR with the HTBI primer set. TCRdb re-analysed the multiplex PCR reads in MiXCR, keeping a single row per CDR3 protein. Altogether about 590,000 distinct CDR3 sequences are present, approximately 14% being singletons, with the ten largest covering 7.1%. CDR1 SGHNT and CDR2 YYREEE come from the germline V gene (reference sequence). The CDR3 runs to 14 residues. V was cut by 0 bases and J by 6 bases, with 12 bases left in between.

The sample comprised blood. The clonotype was recovered from a woman younger than 30 with Graves' ophthalmopathy. The chain has TRBV5-4 and TRBJ1-2; D gene ambiguous. CDR3 bases: TGTGCCAGCAGCTTGGTGAGTCAGCTCCATGGCTACACCTTC. It translates to CASSLVSQLHGYTF. Based on the CDR3 plus reference TRBV5-4 and TRBJ1-2, the full variable domain is ETGVTQSPTHLIKTRGQQVTLRCSSQSGHNTVSWYQQALGQGPQFIFQYYREEENGRGNFPPRFSGLQFPNYSSELNVNALELDDSALYLCASSLVSQLHGYTFGSGTRLTVV.